This TCR beta chain was recovered during a study of a mutant IDH1 vaccine in newly diagnosed glioma. The study's findings and limits: Pseudoprogression appears to have had no connection to changes in top peripheral T cell clonotypes.

Stated time point: week 47, end of study. Vaccination used 300 ug of mutant IDH1 20-mer peptide per dose, with topical imiquimod. A note on this clone: Its matching antigen is unknown.

Assay: immunoSEQ multiplex PCR; the TCRdb copy retains only in-frame clones and omits some. Of roughly 35,000 clones listed, around 75% were seen once; the top ten hold about 8.1%. The receptor's source is a man aged 35 to 55 with glioma. This sample comprised PBMCs, obtained from a glioma patient whose treatment included an IDH1 peptide vaccine.

CDR3 residues: CSGAGGAGYTF. For the CDR3, the DNA is TGCAGCGGAGCAGGAGGTGCTGGCTACACCTTC. V gene TRBV29-1 combines with J gene TRBJ1-2; unclear D gene. The CDR3 sequence is 11 residues long. Trimming left V 7 bases short and J 7 bases short, with 13 bases between. The V gene's germline CDR1 is SQVTM and CDR2 ANQGSEA.